These T cell receptor beta chains were read from a single sample in a study of beta chain features in type 1 diabetes. Repertoires were generated with immunoSEQ multiplex PCR, while TCRdb's copy carries only in-frame clones and drops some. The table shows around 710,000 clones, with 9.5% to 15% occurring only once. Sequencing was done on a sample of naive CD4+ T cells from blood. The receptor source for this set is a man younger than 40 with type 1 diabetes. The CDR3 runs from the conserved cysteine through the conserved F or W. The order of the fields is D gene, clone size, J gene, V gene, CDR3 DNA, CDR3 protein. A D gene is named only where the DNA matches it firmly. The size entry is marked missing in some rows and otherwise reads once, few, many or a size class.

>-|few|TRBJ2-1|TRBV11-2
TGTGCCAGCAGCCCGGTCTCGGGGTCGGGGCATGAGCAGTTCTTC
CASSPVSGSGHEQFF
>TRBD1|-|TRBJ1-6|TRBV7-9
TGTGCCAGCAGCCTTGAGGGACAGTATAATTCACCCCTCCACTTT
CASSLEGQYNSPLHF
>-|-|TRBJ1-1|TRBV14
TGTGCCAGCAGCCCCGGGGCTTGGACTGAAGCTTTCTTT
CASSPGAWTEAFF
>TRBD1|few|TRBJ1-5|TRBV7-9
TGTGCCAGCTCCTCCGGGGACAGCCCTAATCAGCCCCAGCATTTT
CASSSGDSPNQPQHF
>TRBD1|few|TRBJ2-1|TRBV11-2
TGTGCCAGCAGCCTTCTGACAGGGGAGAATGAGCAGTTCTTC
CASSLLTGENEQFF
>-|few|TRBJ2-3|TRBV9
TGTGCCAGCAGCGTAGCGGGTACGGGTACGCAGTATTTT
CASSVAGTGTQYF
>TRBD2|few|TRBJ2-7|TRBV7-2
TGTGCCAGCAGGACTAGCGGGGGGCAGTACGAGCAGTACTTC
CASRTSGGQYEQYF
>-|-|TRBJ1-3|TRBV30
TGTGCCTGGAGTGTACAACGGTTCATGGAATATTTT
CAWSVQRFMEYF
>TRBD1|-|TRBJ2-6|TRBV27
TGTGCCAGCAGTTTATCAATCAGGGACAGGGATGTTCCTGGGGCCAACGTCCTGACTTTC
CASSLSIRDRDVPGANVLTF
>-|-|TRBJ1-6|TRBV6-5
TGTGCCAGCAGTTACTCAGGGGCGGGTTCACCCCTCCACTTT
CASSYSGAGSPLHF
>TRBD2|-|TRBJ2-5|TRBV7-2
TGTGCCAGCAGCCGGGGACTACTCGGAGAGACCCAGTACTTC
CASSRGLLGETQYF
>-|-|TRBJ2-7|TRBV10-3
TGTGCCATCAGTCTGCAAGACAACTACGAGCAGTACTTC
CAISLQDNYEQYF
>TRBD1|-|TRBJ2-7|TRBV5-6
TGTGCCAGCAGCTTACCGGGACAGCGAGCCTACGAGCAGTACTTC
CASSLPGQRAYEQYF
>-|few|TRBJ1-1|TRBV6-5
TGTGCCAGCACCGAGACAGAGAACACTGAAGCTTTCTTT
CASTETENTEAFF
>-|few|TRBJ2-1|TRBV28
TGTGCCAGCTTCGGTGTGGGCGGCTCCTACAATGAGCAGTTCTTC
CASFGVGGSYNEQFF
>-|-|TRBJ1-6|TRBV7-2
TGTGCCAGCAGCTACCTCGAGTTAAATTCACCCCTCCACTTT
CASSYLELNSPLHF
>-|-|TRBJ1-2|TRBV7-7
TGTGCTAGCATCCGGACTGGGGCTAATGGCTACACCTTC
CASIRTGANGYTF
>-|-|TRBJ1-5|TRBV19
TGTGCCAGTATTCCGTACGGTAGCAATCAGCCCCAGCATTTT
CASIPYGSNQPQHF
>-|-|TRBJ2-6|TRBV5-6
TGTGCCAGCAGCAAGGGCAGCTCTGGGGCCAACGTCCTGACTTTC
CASSKGSSGANVLTF
>-|once|TRBJ1-1|TRBV6-1
TGTGCCAGCATATTTGGAGGGGGAAGAGCTGAAGCTTTCTTT
CASIFGGGRAEAFF
>-|few|TRBJ1-2|TRBV9
TGTGCCAGCAGCGTAGAGGGACAAGCCCTTAGAGGCTACACCTTC
CASSVEGQALRGYTF
>TRBD2|-|TRBJ2-3|TRBV25-1
TGTGCCAGCAGTGAGGGGGCAAGCGGGGGGCCCGCAGATACGCAGTATTTT
CASSEGASGGPADTQYF
>-|-|TRBJ2-2|TRBV9
TGTGCCAGCAGCGTAGATGGCGAACCCTACACCGGGGAGCTGTTTTTT
CASSVDGEPYTGELFF
>TRBD1|few|TRBJ1-5|TRBV7-9
TGTGCCAGCAGCTGGGGACAGAATCAGCCCCAGCATTTT
CASSWGQNQPQHF
>-|few|TRBJ1-1|TRBV19
TGTGCCAGTAGTATAAGTGTGACAGAAGCTTTCTTT
CASSISVTEAFF
>-|-|TRBJ2-3|TRBV28
TGTGCCAGCAGTGTCCGACTGGATACGCAGTATTTT
CASSVRLDTQYF
>-|few|TRBJ2-7|TRBV7-9
TGTGCCAGCAGCTTAGCTACGGAGACCCCCTACGAGCAGTACTTC
CASSLATETPYEQYF
>-|few|TRBJ2-1|TRBV21-1
TGTGCCAGCAGCAAAGAAACCCAGAGTATCAGGGAAGGGATCTTC
CASSKETQSIREGIF
>TRBD1|few|TRBJ2-3|TRBV7-4
TGTGCCAGCAGTAGTACCGGGACAGGGAATACAGATACGCAGTATTTT
CASSSTGTGNTDTQYF
>-|-|TRBJ1-6|TRBV4-3
TGCGCCAGCAGCCAAGAACGGGGGAGAAATTCACCCCTCCACTTT
CASSQERGRNSPLHF
>-|-|TRBJ2-1|TRBV4-3
TGCGCCAGCAGCCAAGATAGTCATGGTGAGCAGTTCTTC
CASSQDSHGEQFF
>-|-|TRBJ2-5|TRBV7-6
TGTGCCAGCAGCTTAGCAGAGCAAGAGACCCAGTACTTC
CASSLAEQETQYF
>TRBD1|-|TRBJ1-3|TRBV28
TGTGCCAGCAAGGGGACCGGGACAGAGGCTGGAAACACCATATATTTT
CASKGTGTEAGNTIYF
>TRBD1|-|TRBJ1-4|TRBV6-5
TGTGCCAGCAGTTTTGGACAGGGACGAGAAAAACTGTTTTTT
CASSFGQGREKLFF
>TRBD2|-|TRBJ2-2|TRBV4-2
TGTGCCAGCAGCCCCCGGGGCGGGGGGACGAACACCGGGGAGCTGTTTTTT
CASSPRGGGTNTGELFF
>-|few|TRBJ1-1|TRBV5-1
TGCGCCAGCAGCTTGGACCGGACGGGAACTTTCTTT
CASSLDRTGTFF
>-|-|TRBJ1-5|TRBV7-9
TGTGCCAGCAGCCATAGACAGGCGAATAGCAATCAGCCCCAGCATTTT
CASSHRQANSNQPQHF
>TRBD1|once|TRBJ1-1|TRBV18
TGTGCCAGCTCAACCGGGACAGGGGACACTGAAGCTTTCTTT
CASSTGTGDTEAFF
>TRBD1|-|TRBJ1-6|TRBV5-1
TGCGCCAGCAGCTCGGGACAGGGGTTAGATTCACCCCTCCACTTT
CASSSGQGLDSPLHF
>-|-|TRBJ2-1|TRBV6-4
TGTGCCAGCAGTGGACAGGGGAGGGCTGAGCAGTTCTTC
CASSGQGRAEQFF
>-|-|TRBJ1-6|TRBV28
TGTGCCAGCAGTTTGTCGGGCCCCGGGTCACCCCTCCACTTT
CASSLSGPGSPLHF
>-|-|TRBJ2-3|TRBV4-2
TGTGCCAGCAGCCTAACAGATACGCAGTATTTT
CASSLTDTQYF